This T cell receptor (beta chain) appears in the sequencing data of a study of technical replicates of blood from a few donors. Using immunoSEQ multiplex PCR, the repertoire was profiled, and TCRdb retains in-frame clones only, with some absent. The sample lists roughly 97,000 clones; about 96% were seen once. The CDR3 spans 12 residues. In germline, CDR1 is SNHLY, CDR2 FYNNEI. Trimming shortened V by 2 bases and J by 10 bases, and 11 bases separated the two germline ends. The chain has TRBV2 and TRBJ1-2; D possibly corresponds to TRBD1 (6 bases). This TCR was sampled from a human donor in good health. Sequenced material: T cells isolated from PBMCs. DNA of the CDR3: TGTGCCAGCAGTGAACAGAACAGGGACTACACCTTC. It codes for CASSEQNRDYTF.